These 5 T cell receptor beta chains were sequenced from one sample in a study of STAT5B mutations in CD4+ large granular lymphocyte leukemia. TCRdb's table, derived via immunoSEQ multiplex PCR, lists solely in-frame clones and lacks some. This repertoire shows around 34,000 clones, approximately 86% found once; its top ten account for roughly 4.4%. The sequencing input was CD4+ T cells from blood buffy coats. These receptors all come from a human donor in good health.

V and J are TRBV11-2 and TRBJ2-7; 8 bases agree with TRBD2. Germline lookup yields CDR1 SGHAT and CDR2 FQNNGV. V trimming: 5 bases; J trimming: 6 bases; junction bases outside the gene matches: 6. CDR3 length: 13 residues. CDR3 DNA: TGTGCCAGCAGCCCCGCGGGGGGCCCCGAGCAGTACTTC. Translating it yields CASSPAGGPEQYF.

This clone was recorded only once. The chain links TRBV7-2 to TRBJ1-1, with no clear D. The CDR3 runs to 14 residues. V lost 4 bases and J lost 5, with 14 bases in between. CDR1 and CDR2 from the germline V gene are SGHTA and FQGNSA. The CDR3 DNA is TGTGCCAGCAGCTCGGAGGGCGCATGGACTGAAGCTTTCTTT. It specifies CASSSEGAWTEAFF. The full variable domain, its missing parts supplied by reference TRBV7-2 and TRBJ1-1, is GAGVSQSPSNKVTEKGKDVELRCDPISGHTALYWYRQSLGQGLEFLIYFQGNSAPDKSGLPSDRFSAERTGGSVSTLTIQRTQQEDSAVYLCASSSEGAWTEAFFGQGTRLTVV.

V is TRBV4-2 and J is TRBJ2-1, with 9 nucleotides matching TRBD2. Germline lookup yields CDR1 LGHNA and CDR2 YNFKEQ. The CDR3 sequence is 19 residues long. Germline trimming cut 0 bases from V and 0 bases from J; bases unmatched to any gene: 9. The CDR3, as DNA: TGTGCCAGCAGCCAAGATCTTGCGGGAGGGGCCCTCTCCTACAATGAGCAGTTCTTC. It specifies CASSQDLAGGALSYNEQFF.

The V and J genes are TRBV18 and TRBJ2-1; 12 nucleotides agree with TRBD1. The CDR3 totals 20 residues. Germline CDR1 reads KGHSH; CDR2 reads LQKENI. The trim removed 4 bases at V and 3 bases at J, leaving 16 bases unmatched. DNA for the CDR3: TGTGCCAGCTCACTAGACCGGGACAGGGGGCGCATCGTAAGCTACAATGAGCAGTTCTTC. Its translation: CASSLDRDRGRIVSYNEQFF.

The rearrangement joins TRBV28 to TRBJ2-7; possible D gene TRBD2, 5 bases. The V gene's germline CDR1 is MDHEN and CDR2 SYDVKM. The CDR3 covers 11 residues. Trimming left V 9 bases short and J 3 bases short, with 9 bases between. The CDR3 reads CASATSYEQYF. For the CDR3, the DNA is TGTGCCAGTGCTACTAGCTACGAGCAGTACTTC.